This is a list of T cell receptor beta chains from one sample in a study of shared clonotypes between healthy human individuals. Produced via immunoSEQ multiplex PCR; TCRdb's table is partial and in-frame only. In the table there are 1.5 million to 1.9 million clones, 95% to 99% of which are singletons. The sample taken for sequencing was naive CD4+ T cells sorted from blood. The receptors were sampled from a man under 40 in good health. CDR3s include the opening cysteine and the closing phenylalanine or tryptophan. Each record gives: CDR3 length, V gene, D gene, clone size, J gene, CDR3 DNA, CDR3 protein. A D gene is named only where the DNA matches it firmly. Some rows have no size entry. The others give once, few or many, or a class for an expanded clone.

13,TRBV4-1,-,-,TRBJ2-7,TGCGCCAGCAGCCAAGCCCCCCTGAACGAGCAGTACTTC,CASSQAPLNEQYF
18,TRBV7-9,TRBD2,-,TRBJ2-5,TGTGCCAGCAGCCCAGGGACTAGCGGGAGAGGGGGACAGGAGACCCAGTACTTC,CASSPGTSGRGGQETQYF
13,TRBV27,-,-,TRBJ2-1,TGTGCCAGCAGTTTAGTCAGGGGCAATGAGCAGTTCTTC,CASSLVRGNEQFF
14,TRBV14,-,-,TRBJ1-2,TGTGCCAGCAGCCAAGCTGGGGGTTCGTATGGCTACACCTTC,CASSQAGGSYGYTF
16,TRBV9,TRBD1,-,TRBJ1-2,TGTGCCAGTAAGACGACGGGACAGGGATCTAACTATGGCTACACCTTC,CASKTTGQGSNYGYTF
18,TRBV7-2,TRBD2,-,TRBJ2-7,TGTGCCAGCAGCTTACGTAGCGGGAGACTAACGACAGTGGACGAGCAGTACTTC,CASSLRSGRLTTVDEQYF
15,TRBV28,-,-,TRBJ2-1,TGTGCCAGCAGTTTAATGCGAATCTCCTACAATGAGCAGTTCTTC,CASSLMRISYNEQFF
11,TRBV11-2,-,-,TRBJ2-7,TGTGCCAGCAGCGCCATGGGAATTCGGTACTTC,CASSAMGIRYF
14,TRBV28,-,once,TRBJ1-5,TGTGCCAGCAGTCCAAAGGGGGTGACTCAGCCCCAGCATTTT,CASSPKGVTQPQHF
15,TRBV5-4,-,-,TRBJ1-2,TGTGCCAGCAGCCCCCCCGCGGGCGCCTTCCATGGCTACACCTTC,CASSPPAGAFHGYTF
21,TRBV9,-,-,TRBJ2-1,TGTGCCAGCAGCGTAGAATTGGGGGGTACTAGCCAGTTCCCTTCTGTAAATGAGCAGTTCTTC,CASSVELGGTSQFPSVNEQFF
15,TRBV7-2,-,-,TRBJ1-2,TGTGCCAGCAGTGTCACCCGGACGAATAACTATGGCTACACCTTC,CASSVTRTNNYGYTF
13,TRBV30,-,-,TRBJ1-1,TGTGCCTGGAGCCCACCACCGAACACTGAAGCTTTCTTT,CAWSPPPNTEAFF
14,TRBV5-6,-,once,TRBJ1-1,TGTGCCAGCAGCTTGGCCTACAGGAACACTGAAGCTTTCTTT,CASSLAYRNTEAFF
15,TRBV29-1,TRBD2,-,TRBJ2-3,TGCAGCGTTGAAAGACTAGCGGGAGGAACAGATACGCAGTATTTT,CSVERLAGGTDTQYF
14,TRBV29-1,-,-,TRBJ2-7,TGCAGCGTTGAAGTGGTTGGCTGGTCCTACGAGCAGTACTTC,CSVEVVGWSYEQYF
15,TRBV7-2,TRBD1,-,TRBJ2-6,TGTGCCAGCCCTAGGGGGCAATCTGGGGCCAACGTCCTGACTTTC,CASPRGQSGANVLTF
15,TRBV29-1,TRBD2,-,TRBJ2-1,TGCAGCGTTGAAGGGCCTAGCGGGAGTATGGGTGAGCAGTTCTTC,CSVEGPSGSMGEQFF
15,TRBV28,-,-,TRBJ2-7,TGTGCCAGCAGTACGCCGAGGGGATGGGTCTACGAGCAGTACTTC,CASSTPRGWVYEQYF
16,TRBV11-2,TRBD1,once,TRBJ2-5,TGTGCCAGCGGACAACAAGGGGGCGTTGTGGGAGAGACCCAGTACTTC,CASGQQGGVVGETQYF
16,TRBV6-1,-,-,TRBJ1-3,TGTGCCAGCAGTGAAGAGTATTGGGGGACAGGAAACACCATATATTTT,CASSEEYWGTGNTIYF
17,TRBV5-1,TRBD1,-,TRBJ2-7,TGCGCCAGCAGCTTGGCCGTGGGGACAGGCGCCTCCTACGAGCAGTACTTC,CASSLAVGTGASYEQYF
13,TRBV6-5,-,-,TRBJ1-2,TGTGCCAGCAGCCCCCCAGGGCTCCATGGCTACACCTTC,CASSPPGLHGYTF
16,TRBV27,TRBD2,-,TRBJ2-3,TGTGCCAGCAGTCGAAGACTAGCGGGAGGGCCGCATACGCAGTATTTT,CASSRRLAGGPHTQYF
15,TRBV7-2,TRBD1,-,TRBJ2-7,TGTGCCAGCAGCTTACTTCCCGGGACAGGGTTCGAGCAGTACTTC,CASSLLPGTGFEQYF
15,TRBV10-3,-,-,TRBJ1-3,TGTGCCATCAGTGAGCCCGGGGCTGGGAGAAACACCATATATTTT,CAISEPGAGRNTIYF
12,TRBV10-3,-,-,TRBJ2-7,TGTGCCATCAGTGAGTATCAGATATTAAGCATCTTC,CAISEYQILSIF
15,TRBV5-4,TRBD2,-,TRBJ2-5,TGTGCCAGCAGCCGGACTAGCGGGATAGAGGAGACCCAGTACTTC,CASSRTSGIEETQYF
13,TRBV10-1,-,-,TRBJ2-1,TGCGCCAGCAGTGATTTGCCCAGGGGCGAGCAGTTCTTC,CASSDLPRGEQFF
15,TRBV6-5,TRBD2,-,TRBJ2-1,TGTGCCAGCAAAAACAGGACTAGCCCAAGGGTGGAGCAGTTCTTC,CASKNRTSPRVEQFF
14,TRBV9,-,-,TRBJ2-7,TGTGCCAGCAGCGTAGCCCCCAACTCCTACGAGCAGTACTTC,CASSVAPNSYEQYF
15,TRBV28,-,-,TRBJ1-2,TGTGCCAGCAGTTCGAAACCACAGGGAACCTATGGCTACACCTTC,CASSSKPQGTYGYTF
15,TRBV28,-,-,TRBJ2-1,TGTGCCAGCAGCCCACAGGGCCTGGGCCCCAATGAGCAGTTCTTC,CASSPQGLGPNEQFF
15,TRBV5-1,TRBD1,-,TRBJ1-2,TGCGCCAGCAGAAACAGGGGATTTACCGACTATGGCTACACCTTC,CASRNRGFTDYGYTF
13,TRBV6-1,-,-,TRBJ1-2,TGTGCCAGCAGTGATAGCGCTAACTATGGCTACACCTTC,CASSDSANYGYTF
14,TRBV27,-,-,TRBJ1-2,TGTGCCAGCAGTTCACTAGGACAGTTCTATGGCTACACCTTC,CASSSLGQFYGYTF
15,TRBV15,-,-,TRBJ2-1,TGTGCCACCAGCAGAGATCCCGCAGTACCGAATGAGCAGTTCTTC,CATSRDPAVPNEQFF
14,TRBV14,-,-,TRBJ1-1,TGTGCCAGCAGCCAAGCAGGGCGGGGGACTGAAGCTTTCTTT,CASSQAGRGTEAFF
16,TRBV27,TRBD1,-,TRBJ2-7,TGTGCCAGCAGTCGCCGGGACAGGATCGGAGGCTACGAGCAGTACTTC,CASSRRDRIGGYEQYF
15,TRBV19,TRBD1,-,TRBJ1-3,TGTGCCAGTAGTACCACAGGGGCAGCTGGAAACACCATATATTTT,CASSTTGAAGNTIYF